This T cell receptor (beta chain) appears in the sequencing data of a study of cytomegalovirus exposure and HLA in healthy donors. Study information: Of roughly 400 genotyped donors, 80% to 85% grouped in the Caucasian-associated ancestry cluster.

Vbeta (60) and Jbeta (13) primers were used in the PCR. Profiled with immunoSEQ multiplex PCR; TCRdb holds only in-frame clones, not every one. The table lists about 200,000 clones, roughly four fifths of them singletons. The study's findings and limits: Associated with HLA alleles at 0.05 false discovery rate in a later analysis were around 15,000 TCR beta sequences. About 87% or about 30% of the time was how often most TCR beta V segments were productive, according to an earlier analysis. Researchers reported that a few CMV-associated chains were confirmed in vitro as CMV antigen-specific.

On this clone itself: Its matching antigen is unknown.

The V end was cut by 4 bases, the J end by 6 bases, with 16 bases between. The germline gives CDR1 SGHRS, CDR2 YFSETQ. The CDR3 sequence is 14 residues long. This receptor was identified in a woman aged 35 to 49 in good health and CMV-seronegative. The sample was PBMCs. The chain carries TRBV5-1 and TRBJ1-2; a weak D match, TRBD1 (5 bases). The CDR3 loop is CASSQKGRVDGYTF. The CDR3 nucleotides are TGCGCCAGCAGCCAAAAAGGCAGGGTGGATGGCTACACCTTC.